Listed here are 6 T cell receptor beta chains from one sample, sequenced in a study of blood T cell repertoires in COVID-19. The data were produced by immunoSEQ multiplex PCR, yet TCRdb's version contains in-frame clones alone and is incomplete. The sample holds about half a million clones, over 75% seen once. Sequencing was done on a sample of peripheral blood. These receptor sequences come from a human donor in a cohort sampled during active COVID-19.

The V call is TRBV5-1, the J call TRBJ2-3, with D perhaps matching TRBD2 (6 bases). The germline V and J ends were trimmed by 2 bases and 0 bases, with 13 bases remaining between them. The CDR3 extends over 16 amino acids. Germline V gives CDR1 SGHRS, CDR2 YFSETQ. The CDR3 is CASSFLAGFSTDTQYF. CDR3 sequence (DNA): TGCGCCAGCAGCTTTTTGGCGGGATTTAGCACAGATACGCAGTATTTT.

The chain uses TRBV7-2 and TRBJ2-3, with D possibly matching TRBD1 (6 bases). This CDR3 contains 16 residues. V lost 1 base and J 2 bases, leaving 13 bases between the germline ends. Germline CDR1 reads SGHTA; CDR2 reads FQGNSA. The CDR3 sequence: CASSLGQGPYTDTQYF. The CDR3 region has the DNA TGTGCCAGCAGCTTAGGGCAGGGGCCATACACAGATACGCAGTATTTT.

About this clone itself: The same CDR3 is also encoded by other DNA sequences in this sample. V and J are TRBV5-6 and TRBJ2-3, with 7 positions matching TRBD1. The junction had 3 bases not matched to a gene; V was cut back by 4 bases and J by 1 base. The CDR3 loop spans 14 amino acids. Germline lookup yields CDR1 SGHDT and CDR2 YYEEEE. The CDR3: CASSPGTGTDTQYF. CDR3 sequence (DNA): TGTGCCAGCAGCCCAGGGACAGGCACAGATACGCAGTATTTT.

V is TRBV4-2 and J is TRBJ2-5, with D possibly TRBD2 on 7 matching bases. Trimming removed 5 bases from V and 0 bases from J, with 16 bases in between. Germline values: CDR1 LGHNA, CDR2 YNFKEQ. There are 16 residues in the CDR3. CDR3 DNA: TGTGCCAGCAGCGATCGGGGGGCCCAGAACCAAGAGACCCAGTACTTC. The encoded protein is CASSDRGAQNQETQYF.

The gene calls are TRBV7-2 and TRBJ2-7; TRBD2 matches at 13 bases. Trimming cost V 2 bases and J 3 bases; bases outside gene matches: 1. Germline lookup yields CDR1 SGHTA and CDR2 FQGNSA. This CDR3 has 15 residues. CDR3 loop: CASSLRLAGGYEQYF. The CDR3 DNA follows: TGTGCCAGCAGCTTAAGACTAGCGGGAGGCTACGAGCAGTACTTC.

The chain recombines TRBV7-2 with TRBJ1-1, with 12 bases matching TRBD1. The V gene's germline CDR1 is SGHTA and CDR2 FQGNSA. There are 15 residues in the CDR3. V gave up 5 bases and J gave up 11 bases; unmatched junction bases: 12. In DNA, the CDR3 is TGTGCCAGCAGCGTGCCTCGGGGACAGGGGGCTGGTGCTTTCTTT. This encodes CASSVPRGQGAGAFF.